Following are 13 T cell receptor beta chains from one sample sequenced in a study of blood T cells in healthy people across ages (dated by TCRdb to between 2015 and 2016). Preparation of the library involved 5' RACE. TCRdb records Illumina HiSeq 2500 as the sequencer. A second about 7 to 12 cycle PCR used a sample-barcoded 5' primer and a J-beta primer mix. TCRdb took the public reads, trimmed them with fastp at Q25, ran MiXCR for clone calling and kept in-frame beta chains. Rows are unified per CDR3 protein, each entry keeping the most common DNA and genes. This sample holds 1 million or so distinct CDR3 sequences; under 30% were observed only once. About 0.8% of the sample belongs to the ten largest clones. The data also belong to a second study, concerning T cells of mothers and their children.

The sample taken for sequencing was blood. All receptors come from a girl aged 2 to 10 in good health.

This clonotype was observed a handful of times. V is TRBV12-3 or TRBV12-4 and J is TRBJ2-1, with D unresolved. This CDR3 region has 15 residues. V dropped 1 base and J dropped 4 bases, with 11 bases sitting between them. For the CDR3, the DNA is TGTGCCAGCAGTTTAGAACAGCCCTTATACAATGAGCAGTTCTTC. Translation: CASSLEQPLYNEQFF.

The gene calls are TRBV18 and TRBJ2-3; 11 bases map to TRBD2. V was pared by 3 bases and J by 2 bases, with 4 bases of the junction left unmatched. The CDR3 covers 16 residues. Germline V gene sequence: CDR1 KGHSH, CDR2 LQKENI. The CDR3 here is CASSPLAGGATDTQYF. CDR3 DNA: TGTGCCAGCTCACCCCTAGCGGGGGGCGCCACAGATACGCAGTATTTT.

The V call is TRBV2, the J call TRBJ2-5; D uncertain. With the DNA end fitting TRBJ2-1 better, the J assignment may be wrong. The CDR3 contains 10 residues. Germline V gives CDR1 SNHLY, CDR2 FYNNEI. CDR3 coding DNA: TGTGCCAGCAATGGCGATGAGCAGTTCTTC. Protein: CASNGDEQFF.

The chain recombines TRBV20-1 with TRBJ1-4, with D unclear. CDR1 and CDR2 from the germline V gene are DFQATT and SNEGSKA (reference sequence). The CDR3 loop spans 11 amino acids. CDR3 sequence reads: CSSGSNEKLFF. The CDR3 region has the DNA TGCAGCTCCGGGTCTAATGAAAAACTGTTTTTT.

This clonotype came up a few times. The J gene is TRBJ2-5, the V gene TRBV29-1, with 8 nucleotides matching TRBD1. The DNA matches TRBJ2-7 better at its end, which makes the J call doubtful. Germline CDR1 reads SQVTM; CDR2 reads ANQGSEA. The CDR3 is 12 amino acids. The DNA of the CDR3 is TGCAGCGCACAGACAGGGGCCTACGAGCAGTACTTC. It yields the protein CSAQTGAYEQYF.

In its sample, this clonotype was seen a few times. This chain joins TRBV7-9 and TRBJ1-1, with D possibly matching TRBD1 (5 bases). The CDR3 consists of 14 residues. Germline CDR1 SEHNR, CDR2 FQNEAQ (reference sequence). V lost 5 bases and J 3 bases, leaving 13 bases between the germline ends. CDR3: CASSGRGGDTEAFF. The CDR3 bases are TGTGCCAGCAGCGGGCGGGGGGGGGACACTGAAGCTTTCTTT.

This chain connects TRBV20-1 to TRBJ2-3, with D possibly TRBD1 on 5 matching bases. The CDR3 is 12 amino acids. The V gene lost 6 bases and the J gene lost 3 bases, with 10 bases spanning the gap. Germline-derived CDR1 and CDR2 are DFQATT and SNEGSKA (reference sequence). CDR3 DNA sequence: TGCAGTGCCCAGACAGCAACAGATACGCAGTATTTT. Its protein is CSAQTATDTQYF.

This clonotype was counted only a few times. The V and J genes are TRBV20-1 and TRBJ2-5; 11 nucleotides match TRBD2. V lost 0 bases, J lost 10 bases, and 10 bases stayed unmatched. The germline CDR1 and CDR2 sequences are DFQATT and SNEGSKA (reference sequence). The CDR3 consists of 15 residues. DNA for the CDR3: TGCAGTGCTAGAGACCTACTAGCGGGGGAGAGGGGCCAGTACTTC. Amino acids: CSARDLLAGERGQYF.

The rearrangement links TRBV6-2 or TRBV6-3 to TRBJ2-2; D perhaps matches TRBD1 (6 bases). Trimming shortened V by 6 bases and J by 4 bases, and 18 bases separated the two germline ends. The CDR3 has 16 amino acids. Per the germline V gene, CDR1 is MNHEY and CDR2 is SVGEGT. The CDR3 nucleotides read TGTGCCAGCAGCCGGCAGACAGGCGCCGGCACCGGGGAGCTGTTTTTT. Translating gives CASSRQTGAGTGELFF.

Of note for this clonotype: The junction departs from the called germline gene at one end, perhaps through a read error. The chain uses TRBV20-1 and TRBJ2-1; TRBD2 matches 7 bases. This CDR3 has 15 residues. The germline gives CDR1 DFQATT, CDR2 SNEGSKA (reference sequence). CDR3 nucleotides: TGCAGTGCTATCCCTATAGCGGGCCCCTACAATGCGCAGTTCTTC. Translation: CSAIPIAGPYNAQFF.

The J gene is TRBJ2-7, the V gene TRBV18; 8 bases are a match to TRBD1. CDR3 length: 15 residues. The V gene end was trimmed by 2 bases and the J gene end by 5 bases; junction bases not matched to a gene: 8. The germline gives CDR1 KGHSH, CDR2 LQKENI. CDR3 nucleotide sequence: TGTGCCAGCTCACCATCCCAGGGGGCGAGGCACGAGCAGTACTTC. It is translated as CASSPSQGARHEQYF.

There are a few counts of this clonotype. This sequence joins TRBV5-1 and TRBJ2-5, with 7 bases aligning to TRBD2. This CDR3 contains 17 residues. J lost 5 bases, V lost 0 bases, and 13 bases had no gene match. The germline V gene encodes CDR1 SGHRS and CDR2 YFSETQ. CDR3 nucleotides: TGCGCCAGCAGCTTGGTTCCCGCACGGGGGGTCGGCGAGACCCAGTACTTC. Translating it yields CASSLVPARGVGETQYF.

V usage is TRBV27 and J usage is TRBJ2-1, with 7 bases identical to TRBD2. The CDR3 loop spans 14 amino acids. The germline CDR1 and CDR2 sequences are MNHEY and SMNVEV (reference sequence). The V segment lost 4 bases and the J segment 6 bases; nucleotides outside the gene matches: 6. The CDR3 nucleotides read TGTGCCAGCAGTTACGCCCCGGGGGGCAATGAGCAGTTCTTC. It specifies CASSYAPGGNEQFF.